The clone carrying this TCR beta chain was observed many times. The TCR beta CDR3 regions underwent amplification using RNA transcripts as the source. HTBI primers were employed in a first-round RT-PCR of the TCR CDR3. Using its own MiXCR run on the multiplex PCR reads, TCRdb lists one record per CDR3 protein. The data show 650,000 to 850,000 distinct CDR3 sequences, with under 20% seen just once and 16% held by the top ten. The data are from a study of T cells in Graves' hyperthyroidism and ophthalmopathy. This CDR3 comprises 16 residues. V lost 2 bases to trimming and J lost 2 bases; unmatched junction nucleotides: 7. Looked up from germline, CDR1 is SGHTA and CDR2 is FQGNSA.

What was sequenced was blood. The clonotype originates from a woman aged 50 to 65 with Graves' hyperthyroidism that later progressed to Graves' ophthalmopathy. The chain couples TRBV7-2 to TRBJ2-5; the match to TRBD2 covers 8 bases. CDR3 protein: CASSLLFGGAQETQYF. CDR3 coding DNA: TGTGCCAGCAGCTTACTCTTCGGGGGGGCGCAAGAGACCCAGTACTTC.